One and the same sample provided the 29 T cell receptor beta chains below, sequenced in a study of cytomegalovirus exposure and HLA in healthy donors. PCR used 60 Vbeta primers and 13 Jbeta primers. Here immunoSEQ multiplex PCR was the method, and the copy in TCRdb shows in-frame clones only, minus some. The data contain 55,000 to 65,000 clones, 83% of them singletons. The sample comprised PBMCs. The receptors come from a human donor in good health.

A single count supports this clone. The rearrangement uses TRBV7-9 and TRBJ2-7, with D maybe TRBD2 (7 bases). The CDR3 extends over 14 amino acids. V was shortened by 4 bases and J by 2 bases, with 12 bases between the two germline ends. Germline-derived CDR1 and CDR2 are SEHNR and FQNEAQ (reference sequence). CDR3 nucleotides: TGTGCCAGCAGCTGGGGGGGCTTGACCTACGAGCAGTACTTC. This gives the protein CASSWGGLTYEQYF.

This sequence joins TRBV10-2 and TRBJ1-2; a weak D match, TRBD1 (5 bases). Germline CDR1 is WSHSY and CDR2 is SAAADI. CDR3 length: 19 residues. V was trimmed by 3 bases and J by 1 base, leaving 24 bases between them. The CDR3, as DNA: TGCGCCAGCAGTGATTCCCCAACCGCTCGACAGACAGATAACTATGGCTACACCTTC. Its translation is CASSDSPTARQTDNYGYTF.

The chain has TRBV2 and TRBJ2-5; possibly TRBD2 for D (6 bases). Germline values: CDR1 SNHLY, CDR2 FYNNEI. Trimming shortened V by 4 bases and J by 1 base, and 19 bases separated the two germline ends. The CDR3 contains 17 residues. The CDR3 spells CASSGWEDNISQETQYF. Written as DNA, the CDR3 is TGTGCCAGCAGTGGATGGGAGGACAATATAAGCCAAGAGACCCAGTACTTC.

This chain connects TRBV4-2 to TRBJ2-6, with D hard to call. The CDR3 is 18 amino acids. CDR1 LGHNA and CDR2 YNFKEQ come from the germline V gene. Deletions cut 1 base from V and 0 bases from J, with 13 bases between. Written as DNA, the CDR3 is TGTGCCAGCAGCCAAGTTAAGGCGGCCCTCTCTGGGGCCAACGTCCTGACTTTC. This encodes CASSQVKAALSGANVLTF.

The rearrangement joins TRBV29-1 to TRBJ2-5; 10 nucleotides match TRBD2. The germline V gene encodes CDR1 SQVTM and CDR2 ANQGSEA. The CDR3 sequence is 15 residues long. J was trimmed by 5 bases and V by 4 bases; bases with no gene match: 10. CDR3 region: CSVAAGGGVGETQYF. The CDR3 coding sequence is TGCAGCGTTGCAGCGGGAGGGGGGGTGGGGGAGACCCAGTACTTC.

V and J are TRBV11-2 and TRBJ1-5; D gene unclear. This CDR3 is built from 13 residues. Germline V gene sequence: CDR1 SGHAT, CDR2 FQNNGV. Trimming shortened V by 2 bases and J by 0 bases, and 2 bases separated the two germline ends. In DNA form, the CDR3 reads TGTGCCAGCAGCTTATATAGCAATCAGCCCCAGCATTTT. Translation: CASSLYSNQPQHF.

The chain has TRBV27 and TRBJ2-5; D not certain. The J call is in doubt because the DNA end fits TRBJ2-7 better. The length of the CDR3 is 14 residues. Germline values: CDR1 MNHEY, CDR2 SMNVEV (reference sequence). The CDR3 loop is CASSLGQAPYEQYF. DNA of the CDR3: TGTGCCAGCAGTTTAGGGCAGGCCCCCTACGAGCAGTACTTC.

The V call is TRBV19, the J call TRBJ2-2, with D hard to call. The V gene's germline CDR1 is LNHDA and CDR2 SQIVND (reference sequence). CDR3 length equals 20 residues. Deletions cut 3 bases from V and 0 bases from J, with 23 bases between. The CDR3 region has the DNA TGTGCCAGTAGTATCGGTTCGGTCCAGCGATTCAGACCGAACACCGGGGAGCTGTTTTTT. Amino acids: CASSIGSVQRFRPNTGELFF.

The chain employs TRBV11-2 and TRBJ1-1; the D gene is possibly TRBD1 (5 bases). The CDR3 covers 18 residues. Germline lookup yields CDR1 SGHAT and CDR2 FQNNGV. Trimming took off 5 bases at V and 0 bases at J, with 22 bases between the two ends. CDR3 in DNA: TGTGCCAGCAGCCCCTTCGGGCAGGGTGGGAGGTTGAACACTGAAGCTTTCTTT. Residues: CASSPFGQGGRLNTEAFF.

This clone showed up just a few times. In the same sample, other DNA sequences code for this CDR3. The chain carries TRBV9 and TRBJ2-1; D possibly corresponds to TRBD2 (6 bases). CDR1 is SGDLS and CDR2 is YYNGEE in the germline V gene. There are 15 residues in the CDR3. V gave up 3 bases and J gave up 1 base, with 11 bases separating them. The CDR3 DNA reads TGTGCCAGCAGCGAGGGCGGGAAGTCCTACAATGAGCAGTTCTTC. Protein product: CASSEGGKSYNEQFF.

This clone showed up just a few times. The chain employs TRBV15 and TRBJ2-6; the D gene is possibly TRBD2 (5 bases). The germline gives CDR1 LNHNV, CDR2 YYDKDF (reference sequence). The germline V and J ends were trimmed by 4 bases and 0 bases, with 13 bases remaining between them. CDR3 size: 17 residues. DNA for the CDR3: TGTGCCACCAGCACGGACGGCGGAGGCTCTGGGGCCAACGTCCTGACTTTC. Protein: CATSTDGGGSGANVLTF.

The chain couples TRBV6-6 to TRBJ1-5; unclear D gene. Trimming took 3 bases from V and 16 from J, leaving 25 bases between them. The CDR3 spans 15 residues. Germline V gives CDR1 MNHNY, CDR2 SVGAGI (reference sequence). The CDR3 reads CASSYSVQFISPGHF. The CDR3 DNA follows: TGTGCCAGCAGTTATTCTGTACAGTTTATCAGCCCCGGTCATTTT.

The chain has TRBV9 and TRBJ2-1; a possible D gene is TRBD2 (6 bases). Between the trimmed V and J ends, which lost 0 bases and 2 bases, there was a span of 9 bases. The CDR3 has 15 residues. Germline CDR1 SGDLS, CDR2 YYNGEE. The CDR3 DNA reads as TGTGCCAGCAGCGTAGCGGGGGAGGCCTACAATGAGCAGTTCTTC. Encoded protein: CASSVAGEAYNEQFF.

V and J are TRBV29-1 and TRBJ1-1; 8 nucleotides match TRBD1. The germline gives CDR1 SQVTM, CDR2 ANQGSEA. J lost 1 base, V lost 8 bases, and 6 bases had no gene match. The CDR3 runs to 13 residues. In DNA form, the CDR3 reads TGCAGCTCCCAACAGGGGGGGAACACTGAAGCTTTCTTT. The encoded protein is CSSQQGGNTEAFF.

The rearrangement joins TRBV19 to TRBJ1-1; TRBD1 aligns across 10 bases. The CDR3 runs to 14 residues. After removal of 4 bases from V and 4 bases from J, the junction contained 3 bases not matched to a gene. CDR1 is LNHDA and CDR2 is SQIVND in the germline V gene (reference sequence). The CDR3 loop reads CASSSRTGGTEAFF. The CDR3 region has the DNA TGTGCCAGTAGTAGTAGGACAGGGGGCACTGAAGCTTTCTTT.

This rearrangement joins TRBV11-2 to TRBJ2-7, with D perhaps matching TRBD1 (5 bases). Germline lookup yields CDR1 SGHAT and CDR2 FQNNGV. V dropped 5 bases and J dropped 1 base, with 15 bases sitting between them. The CDR3 is 15 amino acids. The CDR3 DNA follows: TGTGCCAGCAGCCTAACCCTTGACAGTTCCTACGAGCAGTACTTC. It encodes CASSLTLDSSYEQYF. The full variable domain, completed using reference TRBV11-2 and TRBJ2-7, is EAGVAQSPRYKIIEKRQSVAFWCNPISGHATLYWYQQILGQGPKLLIQFQNNGVVDDSQLPKDRFSAERLKGVDSTLKIQPAKLEDSAVYLCASSLTLDSSYEQYFGPGTRLTVT.

V usage is TRBV13 and J usage is TRBJ2-2, with 8 bases that match TRBD2. This CDR3 contains 15 residues. The germline V gene encodes CDR1 PRHDT and CDR2 FYEKMQ (reference sequence). V trimming: 4 bases; J trimming: 1 base; junction bases outside the gene matches: 2. The DNA of the CDR3 is TGTGCCAGCAGCTCAGCGGGGGAGAACACCGGGGAGCTGTTTTTT. Translation gives CASSSAGENTGELFF.

This chain joins TRBV9 and TRBJ2-5; 9 bases match TRBD1. The CDR3 spans 16 residues. Germline CDR1 is SGDLS and CDR2 is YYNGEE. V lost 4 bases to trimming and J lost 0 bases; unmatched junction nucleotides: 7. CDR3 amino acids: CASSPRTGAYQETQYF. The DNA of the CDR3 is TGTGCCAGCAGCCCTCGGACAGGGGCGTACCAAGAGACCCAGTACTTC. Variable domain in full (rest from reference TRBV9 and TRBJ2-5): DSGVTQTPKHLITATGQRVTLRCSPRSGDLSVYWYQQSLDQGLQFLIQYYNGEERAKGNILERFSAQQFPDLHSELNLSSLELGDSALYFCASSPRTGAYQETQYFGPGTRLLVL.

The chain couples TRBV2 to TRBJ1-4; unclear D gene. This CDR3 has 13 residues. Looked up from germline, CDR1 is SNHLY and CDR2 is FYNNEI. Trimming pared 6 bases from V and 8 bases from J, leaving 13 bases between. The CDR3 is CASRRASYEKLFF. The CDR3 DNA reads TGTGCCAGCAGAAGAGCAAGCTACGAAAAACTGTTTTTT.

J is TRBJ2-5 and V is TRBV19; TRBD1 matches at 7 bases. CDR1 is LNHDA and CDR2 is SQIVND in the germline V gene (reference sequence). This CDR3 contains 17 residues. Trimming took 3 bases from V and 3 from J; bases not matched to a gene: 13. CDR3 coding DNA: TGTGCCAGTAGTATCGGACAGGTGAATCGTCTTAAAGAGACCCAGTACTTC. Protein product: CASSIGQVNRLKETQYF.

The rearrangement joins TRBV5-1 to TRBJ1-2; D perhaps matches TRBD1 (5 bases). V was pared by 2 bases and J by 6 bases, with 17 bases between. The CDR3 is 15 amino acids. CDR1 is SGHRS and CDR2 is YFSETQ in the germline V gene. The CDR3 reads CASSLDSARWNGYTF. The CDR3 DNA reads TGCGCCAGCAGCTTAGACAGTGCCCGGTGGAATGGCTACACCTTC. The entire variable domain, with the rest obtained from reference TRBV5-1 and TRBJ1-2, is as follows: KAGVTQTPRYLIKTRGQQVTLSCSPISGHRSVSWYQQTPGQGLQFLFEYFSETQRNKGNFPGRFSGRQFSNSRSEMNVSTLELGDSALYLCASSLDSARWNGYTFGSGTRLTVV.

The chain links TRBV29-1 to TRBJ2-1; D gene uncertain. This CDR3 contains 13 residues. CDR1 and CDR2 (germline): SQVTM, ANQGSEA. V shed 6 bases and J shed 1 base, with 10 bases lying between them. The CDR3 DNA reads TGCAGCGTCGAGGTTGAATCCTACAATGAGCAGTTCTTC. Amino acids: CSVEVESYNEQFF.

The chain carries TRBV4-3 and TRBJ1-1; no clear D. V shed 1 base and J shed 4 bases, with 19 bases lying between them. The germline CDR1 and CDR2 sequences are LGHNA and YSLEER. This CDR3 has 17 amino acids. The CDR3 DNA reads as TGCGCCAGCAGCCAAGTTGTGGGCGAATCGGTCGGCACTGAAGCTTTCTTT. This codes for CASSQVVGESVGTEAFF.

The chain links TRBV5-1 to TRBJ2-7; 15 bases are shared with TRBD2. The CDR3 sequence is 16 residues long. The germline V gene encodes CDR1 SGHRS and CDR2 YFSETQ. Trimming cost V 3 bases and J 5 bases; bases outside gene matches: 6. CDR3: CASSSRGLAGGHEQYF. The CDR3 bases are TGCGCCAGCAGCTCCCGGGGACTAGCGGGGGGCCACGAGCAGTACTTC.

This clone has only one observation. In nucleotides, the CDR3 is TGTGCCAGCAGCTTCCGGACATTTGATACGCAGTATTTT. Protein sequence: CASSFRTFDTQYF. V gene TRBV7-9 combines with J gene TRBJ2-3; maybe TRBD1 (5 bases). The CDR3 covers 13 residues. Germline V lookup: CDR1 SEHNR, CDR2 FQNEAQ (reference sequence). V was cut by 3 bases and J by 6 bases, with 10 bases left in between.

This rearrangement joins TRBV6-4 to TRBJ1-1; the D gene is possibly TRBD1 (6 bases). In germline, CDR1 is MRHNA, CDR2 SNTAGT. The V end was cut by 6 bases, the J end by 7 bases, with 18 bases between. CDR3 length equals 14 residues. This CDR3 is CASRPTGTSFEAFF. CDR3 nucleotides: TGTGCCAGCAGACCAACCGGGACAAGTTTTGAAGCTTTCTTT.

J is TRBJ2-7 and V is TRBV5-4; 7 bases line up with TRBD1. This CDR3 region has 15 residues. Per germline, CDR1 SGHNT and CDR2 YYREEE (reference sequence). The V gene end was trimmed by 7 bases and the J gene end by 0 bases; junction bases not matched to a gene: 10. This chain's CDR3 is CASQILGTASYEQYF. DNA of the CDR3: TGTGCCAGCCAAATCTTAGGGACAGCCTCCTACGAGCAGTACTTC.

V usage is TRBV7-8 and J usage is TRBJ2-3; D not resolved. V lost 3 bases, J lost 3 bases, and 16 bases lay in between. The CDR3 extends over 16 amino acids. Per germline, CDR1 SGHVS and CDR2 FQNEAQ. The CDR3 here is CASSLRGGAGTDTQYF. CDR3 bases: TGTGCCAGCAGCTTGAGAGGCGGAGCTGGAACAGATACGCAGTATTTT.

V and J are TRBV29-1 and TRBJ2-7; D possibly corresponds to TRBD2 (5 bases). The CDR3 covers 15 residues. Germline CDR1 is SQVTM and CDR2 is ANQGSEA. The V end was cut by 2 bases, the J end by 4 bases, with 18 bases between. The CDR3, as DNA: TGCAGCGTTGAATGCGTGGGAGAGATCGCATACGAGCAGTACTTC. Protein sequence: CSVECVGEIAYEQYF.